The 13 T cell receptor beta chains below come from one sample, sequenced in a study of blood T cell repertoires in COVID-19. The repertoire was sequenced with immunoSEQ multiplex PCR; TCRdb's copy has only in-frame clones and lacks some. Of 200,000 to 250,000 clones in the sample, approximately 90% were seen once. Input material: PBMCs or T cells enriched from blood (not recorded which). The receptors were gathered from a woman in her thirties who had recovered from COVID-19.

The V gene is TRBV7-9, the J gene TRBJ2-5; TRBD2 is a possible D gene (6 bases). The CDR3 has 11 amino acids. Looked up from germline, CDR1 is SEHNR and CDR2 is FQNEAQ (reference sequence). Trimming removed 8 bases at V and 4 bases at J, with 8 bases between. CDR3 DNA: TGTGCCAGCGGGGGAGGAGAGACCCAGTACTTC. It codes for CASGGGETQYF.

The J gene is TRBJ1-2, the V gene TRBV5-4; tentatively, D is TRBD1 (6 bases). Trimming left V 4 bases short and J 1 base short, with 17 bases between. This CDR3 has 16 residues. Germline V CDR1 and CDR2: SGHNT, YYREEE (reference sequence). The CDR3 sequence is CASSRGGQYVNYGYTF. In DNA form, the CDR3 reads TGTGCCAGCAGCCGGGGGGGGCAGTACGTTAACTATGGCTACACCTTC.

V usage is TRBV5-4 and J usage is TRBJ2-1, with D perhaps matching TRBD2 (5 bases). Trimming removed 0 bases at V and 1 base at J, with 8 bases between. The CDR3 is 15 residues long. The germline V gene encodes CDR1 SGHNT and CDR2 YYREEE (reference sequence). The CDR3 DNA reads as TGTGCCAGCAGCTTGGGCCCGGGATCCTACAATGAGCAGTTCTTC. Its translation: CASSLGPGSYNEQFF.

CDR3 nucleotides: TGCGCCAGCAGCCAAGAGGGGAGACAGGGCCACCAAGAGACCCAGTACTTC. Translating it yields CASSQEGRQGHQETQYF. The J gene is TRBJ2-5, the V gene TRBV4-1; TRBD1 matches at 7 bases. V dropped 0 bases and J dropped 0; count of bases not matched to a gene: 7. This CDR3 has 17 amino acids. Germline values: CDR1 MGHRA, CDR2 YSYEKL.

V and J are TRBV12-1 and TRBJ1-2; TRBD1 is taken as the D call from the table, unchecked against the DNA. TRBV12-1 has pseudogene status. CDR3 length: 17 amino acids. CDR3 region: CASSFQRGTGENYGYTF. DNA for the CDR3: TGTGCCAGCAGCTTTCAGCGAGGGACAGGCGAAAACTATGGCTACACCTTC.

V gene TRBV6-5 combines with J gene TRBJ1-1; D is unresolved. Trimming cost V 0 bases and J 1 base, with 9 bases left between them. Looked up from germline, CDR1 is MNHEY and CDR2 is SVGAGI. The CDR3 extends over 15 amino acids. The CDR3 region has the DNA TGTGCCAGCAGTTACTCGGGAGAACCGAACACTGAAGCTTTCTTT. The encoded protein is CASSYSGEPNTEAFF.

This rearrangement joins TRBV7-2 to TRBJ1-1, with 8 positions matching TRBD1. From germline, CDR1 is SGHTA and CDR2 FQGNSA. The CDR3 totals 14 residues. With V trimmed by 6 bases and J by 5 bases, 8 bases remained unmatched. This chain's CDR3 is CASSSDRVGTEAFF. CDR3 sequence (DNA): TGTGCCAGCAGTTCGGACAGGGTGGGTACTGAAGCTTTCTTT. Variable domain in full (rest from reference TRBV7-2 and TRBJ1-1): GAGVSQSPSNKVTEKGKDVELRCDPISGHTALYWYRQSLGQGLEFLIYFQGNSAPDKSGLPSDRFSAERTGGSVSTLTIQRTQQEDSAVYLCASSSDRVGTEAFFGQGTRLTVV.

The J gene is TRBJ2-6, the V gene TRBV28, with D possibly TRBD1 on 5 matching bases. The CDR3 covers 16 residues. The V and J ends lost 4 bases and 2 bases respectively, with 12 bases between them. In germline, CDR1 is MDHEN, CDR2 SYDVKM. CDR3 sequence: CASSSSGRAGANVLTF. As DNA, the CDR3 is TGTGCCAGCAGTTCCTCCGGCAGGGCTGGGGCCAACGTCCTGACTTTC.

CDR3 DNA: TGTGCCAGCAGCCCAAGGCAGGGGGCGAATGGCTACACCTTC. Protein product: CASSPRQGANGYTF. The V call is TRBV3-1 (or the pseudogene TRBV3-2), the J call TRBJ1-2; 8 positions match TRBD1. Germline CDR1 reads LGHDT; CDR2 reads YNNKEL (reference sequence). The V and J ends lost 4 bases and 6 bases, in that order; junction bases with no gene match: 7. CDR3 length equals 14 residues.

This chain joins TRBV27 and TRBJ1-6, with 7 bases fitting TRBD1. The CDR3 contains 15 residues. The germline V gene has CDR1 MNHEY and CDR2 SMNVEV (reference sequence). V was clipped by 0 bases and J by 4 bases; unmatched bases: 0. CDR3 protein: CASSLSGQYNSPLHF. CDR3 nucleotide sequence: TGTGCCAGCAGTTTATCGGGACAGTATAATTCACCCCTCCACTTT.

V and J are TRBV7-6 and TRBJ2-6, with 9 bases fitting TRBD1. Looked up from germline, CDR1 is SGHVS and CDR2 is FNYEAQ. This CDR3 region has 21 residues. With V trimmed by 1 base and J by 2 bases, 15 bases remained unmatched. The CDR3 protein is CASSLDLETGGSAAGANVLTF. The CDR3 DNA sequence: TGTGCCAGCAGCTTAGACCTTGAGACAGGGGGATCCGCAGCTGGGGCCAACGTCCTGACTTTC.

J is TRBJ2-3 and V is TRBV3-1 (or the pseudogene TRBV3-2), with D possibly TRBD2 on 6 matching bases. V lost 1 base and J lost 5, with 16 bases in between. CDR3 length: 16 amino acids. The germline V gene encodes CDR1 LGHDT and CDR2 YNNKEL (reference sequence). CDR3 sequence reads: CASSQVEGPGLDTQYF. In DNA, the CDR3 is TGTGCCAGCAGCCAAGTGGAGGGGCCTGGTTTAGATACGCAGTATTTT.

This clone was recorded once. The rearrangement links TRBV29-1 to TRBJ1-2; tentative D call: TRBD1 (6 bases). Germline CDR1 reads SQVTM; CDR2 reads ANQGSEA. The V end lost 7 bases, the J end lost 7 bases, and 13 bases lay between the germline ends. The length of the CDR3 is 11 residues. For the CDR3, the DNA is TGCAGCGGATCGACAGGCCTTGGCTACACCTTC. Translation: CSGSTGLGYTF.